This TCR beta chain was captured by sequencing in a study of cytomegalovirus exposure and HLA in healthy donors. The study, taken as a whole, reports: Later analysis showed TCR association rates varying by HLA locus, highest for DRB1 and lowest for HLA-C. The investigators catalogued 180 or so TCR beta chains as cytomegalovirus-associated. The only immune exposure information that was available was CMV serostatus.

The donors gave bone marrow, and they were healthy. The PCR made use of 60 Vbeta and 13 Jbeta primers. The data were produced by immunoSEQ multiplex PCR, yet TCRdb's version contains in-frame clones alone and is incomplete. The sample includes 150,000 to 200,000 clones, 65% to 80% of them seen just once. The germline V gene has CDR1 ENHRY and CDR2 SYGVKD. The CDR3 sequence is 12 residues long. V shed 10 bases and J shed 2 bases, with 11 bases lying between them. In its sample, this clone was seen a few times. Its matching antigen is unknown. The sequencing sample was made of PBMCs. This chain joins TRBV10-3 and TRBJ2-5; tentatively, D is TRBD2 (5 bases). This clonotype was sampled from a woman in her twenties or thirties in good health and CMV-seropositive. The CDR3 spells CATGGAQETQYF. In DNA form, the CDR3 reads TGTGCCACCGGAGGCGCTCAAGAGACCCAGTACTTC.